This T cell receptor (beta chain) was sequenced in a study of T cell responses to AZD1222 COVID-19 vaccine. Of note for this clone: Antigen unknown.

The CDR3 consists of 17 residues. The method was immunoSEQ multiplex PCR; TCRdb's version includes in-frame clones alone and lacks a portion of them. The sample has approximately 70,000 clones, around 89% seen once. General observations from the study: Donors were chiefly white British, with a greater number of females, and clonal diversity was perhaps underestimated. Recipients of AZD1222 seropositive at baseline numbered only 6 or 7. A reported finding is that nearly half of spike-specific TCRs target unmutated variant regions.

The sequence was collected from an adult who received the MenACWY meningococcal vaccine as a control. The V call is TRBV21-1, the J call TRBJ2-1; the table assigns TRBD2, which was not confirmed against the DNA. TRBV21-1 corresponds to a pseudogene. The sequencing here drew on peripheral blood, taken 28 days after the second dose of the MenACWY control vaccine. The CDR3 reads CASSPKRATLYRNEQFF. In DNA, the CDR3 is TGTGCCAGCAGCCCAAAGAGGGCTACCCTTTACCGCAATGAGCAGTTCTTC.